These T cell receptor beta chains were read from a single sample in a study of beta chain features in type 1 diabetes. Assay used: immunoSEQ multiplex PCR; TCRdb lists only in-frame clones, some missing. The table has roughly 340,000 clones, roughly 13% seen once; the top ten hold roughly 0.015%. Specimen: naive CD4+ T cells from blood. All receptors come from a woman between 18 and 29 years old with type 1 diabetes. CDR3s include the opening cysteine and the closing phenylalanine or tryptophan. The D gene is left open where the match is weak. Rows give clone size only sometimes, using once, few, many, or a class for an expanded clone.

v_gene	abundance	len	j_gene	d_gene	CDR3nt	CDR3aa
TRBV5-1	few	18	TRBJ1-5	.	TGCGCCAGCAGCTTGGTCCCAACTGGGGTCTCGGGAAATCAGCCCCAGCATTTT	CASSLVPTGVSGNQPQHF
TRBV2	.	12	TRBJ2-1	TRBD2	TGTGCCAGCATTTTTTTCGGGACTAGCGGGTTCTTC	CASIFFGTSGFF
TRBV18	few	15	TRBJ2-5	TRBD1	TGTGCCAGCTCACCAAGACAGGGGGCTCAAGAGACCCAGTACTTC	CASSPRQGAQETQYF
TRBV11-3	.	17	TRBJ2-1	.	TGTGCCAGCAGCTTACTAGATTGGGCGGGCCACTACAATGAGCAGTTCTTC	CASSLLDWAGHYNEQFF
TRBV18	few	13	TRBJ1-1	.	TGTGCCAGCTCACCCCGACAGAACACTGAAGCTTTCTTT	CASSPRQNTEAFF
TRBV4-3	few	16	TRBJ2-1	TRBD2	TGCGCCAGCAGCCAAGACGGTGGGACTACCTACAATGAGCAGTTCTTC	CASSQDGGTTYNEQFF
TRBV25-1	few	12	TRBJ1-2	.	TGTGCCAGCAGACAGGGAGATTATGGCTACACCTTC	CASRQGDYGYTF
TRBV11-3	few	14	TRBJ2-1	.	TGTGCCAGCAGCTTCGAGGCGGGATTGAATGAGCAGTTCTTC	CASSFEAGLNEQFF
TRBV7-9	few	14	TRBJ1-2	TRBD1	TGTGCCAGCAGCGATACGGGACAGGGCTATGGCTACACCTTC	CASSDTGQGYGYTF
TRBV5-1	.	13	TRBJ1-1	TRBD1	TGCGCCAGCAGCGCACAGGGGACAGGGATAGCTTTCTTT	CASSAQGTGIAFF
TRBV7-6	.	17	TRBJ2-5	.	TGTGCCAGCAGCTTACACCGCTCAGGGTTGGGGCAAGAGACCCAGTACTTC	CASSLHRSGLGQETQYF
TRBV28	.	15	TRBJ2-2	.	TGTGCCAGCAGTCCCGATTTACTTAACACCGGGGAGCTGTTTTTT	CASSPDLLNTGELFF
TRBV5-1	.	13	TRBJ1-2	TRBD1	TGCGCCAGCAGCCAAGACAGGGGTGAAGGCTACACCTTC	CASSQDRGEGYTF
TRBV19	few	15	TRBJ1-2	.	TGTGCCAGTAGTACCCAAGGAGGGCTCGGCTATGGCTACACCTTC	CASSTQGGLGYGYTF
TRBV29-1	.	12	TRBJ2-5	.	TGCAGCGTTGTGTTAGCTACAGAGACCCAGTACTTC	CSVVLATETQYF
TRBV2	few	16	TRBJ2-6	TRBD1	TGTGCCAGCATTCGGGACAGGGGCTCTGGGGCCAACGTCCTGACTTTC	CASIRDRGSGANVLTF
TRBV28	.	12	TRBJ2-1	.	TGTTCCGTAGCGGAAACCTACAATGAGCAGTTCTTC	CSVAETYNEQFF
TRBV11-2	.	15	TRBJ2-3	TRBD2	TGTGCCAGCAGCGCGGGACTAGCGAGCACAGATACGCAGTATTTT	CASSAGLASTDTQYF
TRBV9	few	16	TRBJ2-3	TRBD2	TGTGCCAGCAGCGTCCGCGGGAGGCCGAGCACAGATACGCAGTATTTT	CASSVRGRPSTDTQYF
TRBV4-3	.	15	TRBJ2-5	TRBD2	TGCGCCAGCAGCTTCCGGACTAGCGGCCAAGAGACCCAGTACTTC	CASSFRTSGQETQYF